This T cell receptor beta chain was retrieved from a study of T-cell reconstitution after alpha-beta-depleted transplantation in children. This clonotype was recorded at least ten times. The CDR3 loop spans 14 amino acids. Trimming cost V 6 bases and J 2 bases, with 12 bases left between them. The authors prepared the TCRbeta library with unique molecular identifiers. TCRdb analysed the PCR reads with MiXCR anew, one entry per CDR3 protein. Of almost 500,000 distinct CDR3 sequences in the sample, around 12% are singletons; the top ten hold roughly 5.4%. Material: PBMCs from the stem cell graft donor, obtained from the stem cell graft. The chain couples TRBV12-3 or TRBV12-4 to TRBJ2-3; D is uncertain. The source of this sequence is a human donor who donated a stem cell graft to a child with combined immunodeficiency. The DNA of the CDR3 is TGTGCCAGCAGCCCCGTTCTATCCACAGATACGCAGTATTTT. Its translation: CASSPVLSTDTQYF.